One sample yielded the 9 T cell receptor beta chains listed below, sequenced in a study of cytomegalovirus exposure and HLA in healthy donors. TCRdb's table, derived via immunoSEQ multiplex PCR, lists solely in-frame clones and lacks some. Of roughly 150,000 clones detected, about 89% appear once; the ten largest clones hold about 3.1%. Sequencing input: PBMCs. These receptors all stem from a woman aged 18-29 years in good health and CMV-seropositive.

Here the CDR3 DNA reads TGTGCCAGCAGCTCGCCGGCGACAGACTACTATGGCTACACCTTC. It codes for CASSSPATDYYGYTF. This chain joins TRBV7-2 and TRBJ1-2; maybe TRBD1 (5 bases). V was trimmed by 4 bases and J by 3 bases, leaving 15 bases between them. CDR3 length: 15 amino acids. Germline V gene data show CDR1 as SGHTA and CDR2 as FQGNSA.

This clone occurred once. The chain recombines TRBV2 with TRBJ2-4, with 8 bases identical to TRBD2. The CDR3 is 16 residues long. Germline V gene sequence: CDR1 SNHLY, CDR2 FYNNEI. V lost 2 bases, J lost 0 bases, and 3 bases stayed unmatched. The CDR3 reads CASSERAGVAKNIQYF. CDR3 nucleotides: TGTGCCAGCAGTGAAAGAGCGGGAGTAGCCAAAAACATTCAGTACTTC.

The V gene is TRBV2, the J gene TRBJ2-2, with D perhaps TRBD1 (7 bases). V was shortened by 4 bases and J by 0 bases, with 18 bases between the two germline ends. The germline gives CDR1 SNHLY, CDR2 FYNNEI. CDR3 size: 18 residues. In DNA, the CDR3 is TGTGCCAGCAGTGTGGGTGCCAGGGGGGTATCGAACACCGGGGAGCTGTTTTTT. Translation: CASSVGARGVSNTGELFF.

The chain joins TRBV11-3 to TRBJ2-1, with D possibly TRBD2 on 5 matching bases. The CDR3 runs to 13 residues. Looked up from germline, CDR1 is SGHNT and CDR2 is YENEEA. The V gene lost 5 bases and the J gene lost 9 bases, with 14 bases spanning the gap. CDR3 sequence: CASSPDIASEQFF. CDR3 nucleotides: TGTGCCAGCAGCCCCGACATAGCGTCTGAGCAGTTCTTC.

The chain is built from TRBV7-9 and TRBJ2-1; 7 bases agree with TRBD2. Losses at the gene ends were 1 base for V and 0 bases for J; bases not matched to a gene: 3. Germline CDR1 reads SEHNR; CDR2 reads FQNEAQ (reference sequence). This CDR3 has 16 amino acids. The DNA for the CDR3 is TGTGCCAGCAGCTTAGGAGGGAGGGCCTCCTACAATGAGCAGTTCTTC. Amino acid sequence: CASSLGGRASYNEQFF.

The chain is built from TRBV29-1 and TRBJ2-7, with 10 bases identical to TRBD1. CDR3 size: 16 residues. Germline values: CDR1 SQVTM, CDR2 ANQGSEA. Trimming cost V 0 bases and J 3 bases; bases outside gene matches: 8. The CDR3 DNA is TGCAGCGTTGAAGACTATCCCGGACAGGGGGTCTACGAGCAGTACTTC. This translates into CSVEDYPGQGVYEQYF.

The V and J genes are TRBV5-1 and TRBJ2-1; 8 nucleotides line up with TRBD1. CDR1 is SGHRS and CDR2 is YFSETQ in the germline V gene. The CDR3 has 13 amino acids. V was pared by 3 bases and J by 14 bases, with 10 bases of the junction left unmatched. The CDR3 DNA reads TGCGCCAGCAGCTCAGGACAGGGCGAGGGGAAGTTCTTC. Protein sequence: CASSSGQGEGKFF.

The J gene is TRBJ2-2, the V gene TRBV7-9, with 7 nucleotides matching TRBD2. The V gene end was trimmed by 3 bases and the J gene end by 0 bases; junction bases not matched to a gene: 1. Per germline, CDR1 SEHNR and CDR2 FQNEAQ (reference sequence). The CDR3 consists of 15 residues. CDR3 residues: CASSLGLTNTGELFF. In DNA form, the CDR3 reads TGTGCCAGCAGCTTGGGACTAACGAACACCGGGGAGCTGTTTTTT.

The V gene is TRBV29-1, the J gene TRBJ2-7; D is possibly TRBD2 (6 bases). Looked up from germline, CDR1 is SQVTM and CDR2 is ANQGSEA. Trimming took off 7 bases at V and 4 bases at J, with 23 bases between the two ends. The length of the CDR3 is 15 residues. CDR3 sequence (DNA): TGCAGCGCCCGTGGGCTAGCGAGAAATCTTTACGAGCAGTACTTC. Its translation: CSARGLARNLYEQYF.